One and the same sample provided the 2 T cell receptor beta chains below, sequenced in a study of cytomegalovirus exposure and HLA in healthy donors. The PCR employed 60 Vbeta primers together with 13 Jbeta primers. Clones were read by immunoSEQ multiplex PCR, and TCRdb kept only the in-frame ones, dropping some. In the table there are about 170,000 clones, 80% to 90% of which are singletons. Sequencing was performed on PBMCs. The receptors here all came from a woman between 18 and 30 years old in good health and CMV-seronegative.

This clone was found once. Here the CDR3 DNA reads TGTGCCAGCAGTGAATCGGGGGGCGGCTTCTACAATGAGCAGTTCTTC. It yields the protein CASSESGGGFYNEQFF. V is TRBV25-1 and J is TRBJ2-1, with D possibly being TRBD2 (7 bases). CDR1 is MGHDK, CDR2 SYGVNS, per germline. The CDR3 is made up of 16 amino acids. The germline V and J ends were trimmed by 1 base and 3 bases, with 13 bases remaining between them. Using reference TRBV25-1 and TRBJ2-1 for the parts outside the CDR3, the full variable domain is EADIYQTPRYLVIGTGKKITLECSQTMGHDKMYWYQQDPGMELHLIHYSYGVNSTEKGDLSSESTVSRIRTEHFPLTLESARPSHTSQYLCASSESGGGFYNEQFFGPGTRLTVL.

This chain uses TRBV4-1 with TRBJ2-4; 9 bases match TRBD2. Germline loops: CDR1 MGHRA, CDR2 YSYEKL. Trimming at V came to 0 bases and at J to 0 bases, leaving 12 bases not matched to a gene. The CDR3 is made up of 20 amino acids. CDR3 in amino acids: CASSQDFLAGLVLAKNIQYF. DNA of the CDR3: TGCGCCAGCAGCCAAGATTTCCTAGCGGGACTGGTGCTAGCCAAAAACATTCAGTACTTC.